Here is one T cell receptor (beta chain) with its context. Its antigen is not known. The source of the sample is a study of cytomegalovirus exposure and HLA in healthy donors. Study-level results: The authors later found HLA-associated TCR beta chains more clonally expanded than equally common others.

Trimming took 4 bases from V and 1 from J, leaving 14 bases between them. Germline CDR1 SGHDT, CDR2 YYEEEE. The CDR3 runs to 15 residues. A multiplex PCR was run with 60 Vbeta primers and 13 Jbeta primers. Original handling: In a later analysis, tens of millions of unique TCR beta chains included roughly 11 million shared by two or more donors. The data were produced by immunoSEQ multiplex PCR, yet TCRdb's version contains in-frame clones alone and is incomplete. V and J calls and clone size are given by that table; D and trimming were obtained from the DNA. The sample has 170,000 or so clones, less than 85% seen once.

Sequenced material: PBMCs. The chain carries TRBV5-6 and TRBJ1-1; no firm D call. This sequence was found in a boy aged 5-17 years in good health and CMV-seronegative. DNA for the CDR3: TGTGCCAGCAGCCGTAGGACGGGATGGAACACTGAAGCTTTCTTT. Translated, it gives CASSRRTGWNTEAFF.